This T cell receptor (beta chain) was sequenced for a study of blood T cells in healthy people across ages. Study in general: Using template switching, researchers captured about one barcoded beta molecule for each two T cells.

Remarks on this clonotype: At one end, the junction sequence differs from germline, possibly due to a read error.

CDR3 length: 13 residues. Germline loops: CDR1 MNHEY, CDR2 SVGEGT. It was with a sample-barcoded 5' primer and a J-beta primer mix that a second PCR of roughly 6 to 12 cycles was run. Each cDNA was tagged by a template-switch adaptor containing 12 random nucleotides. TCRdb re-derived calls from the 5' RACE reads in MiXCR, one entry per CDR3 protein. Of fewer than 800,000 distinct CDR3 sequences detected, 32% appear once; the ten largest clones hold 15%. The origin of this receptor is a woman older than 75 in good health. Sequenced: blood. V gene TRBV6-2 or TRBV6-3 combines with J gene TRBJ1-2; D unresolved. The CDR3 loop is CASSYEANYSYTF. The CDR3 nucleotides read TGTGCCAGCAGTTACGAAGCCAACTATAGCTACACCTTC.